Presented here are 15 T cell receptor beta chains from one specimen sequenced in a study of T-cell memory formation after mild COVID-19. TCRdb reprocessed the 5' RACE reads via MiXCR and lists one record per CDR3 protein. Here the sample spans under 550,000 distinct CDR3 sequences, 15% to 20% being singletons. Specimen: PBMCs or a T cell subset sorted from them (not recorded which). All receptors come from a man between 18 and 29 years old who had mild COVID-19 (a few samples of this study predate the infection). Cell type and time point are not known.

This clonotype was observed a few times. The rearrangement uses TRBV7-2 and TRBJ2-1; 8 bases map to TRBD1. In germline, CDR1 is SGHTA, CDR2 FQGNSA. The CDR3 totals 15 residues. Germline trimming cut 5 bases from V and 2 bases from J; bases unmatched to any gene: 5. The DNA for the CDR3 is TGTGCCAGCAGCAGACAGGGGTGGACCTACAATGAGCAGTTCTTC. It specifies CASSRQGWTYNEQFF.

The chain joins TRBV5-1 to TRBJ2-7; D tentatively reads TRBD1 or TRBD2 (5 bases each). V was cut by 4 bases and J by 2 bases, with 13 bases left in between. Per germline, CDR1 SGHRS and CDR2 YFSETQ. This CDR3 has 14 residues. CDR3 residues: CASSAGTGTYEQYF. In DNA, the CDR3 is TGCGCCAGCAGCGCCGGGACGGGAACCTACGAGCAGTACTTC. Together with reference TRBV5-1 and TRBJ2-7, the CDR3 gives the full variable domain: KAGVTQTPRYLIKTRGQQVTLSCSPISGHRSVSWYQQTPGQGLQFLFEYFSETQRNKGNFPGRFSGRQFSNSRSEMNVSTLELGDSALYLCASSAGTGTYEQYFGPGTRLTVT.

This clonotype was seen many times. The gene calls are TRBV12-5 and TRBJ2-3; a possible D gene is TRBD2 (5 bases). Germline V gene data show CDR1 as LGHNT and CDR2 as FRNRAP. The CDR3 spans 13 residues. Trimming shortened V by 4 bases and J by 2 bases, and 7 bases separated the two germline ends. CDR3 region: CASGSGDTDTQYF. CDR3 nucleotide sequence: TGTGCTAGTGGTTCCGGGGACACAGATACGCAGTATTTT.

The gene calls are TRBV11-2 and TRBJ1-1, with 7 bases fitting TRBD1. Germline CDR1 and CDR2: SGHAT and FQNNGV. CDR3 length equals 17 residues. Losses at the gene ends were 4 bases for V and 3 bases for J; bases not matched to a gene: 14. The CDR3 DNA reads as TGTGCCAGCAGCTCCTCATCGTTGGACAGGCCTTACACTGAAGCTTTCTTT. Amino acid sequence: CASSSSSLDRPYTEAFF.

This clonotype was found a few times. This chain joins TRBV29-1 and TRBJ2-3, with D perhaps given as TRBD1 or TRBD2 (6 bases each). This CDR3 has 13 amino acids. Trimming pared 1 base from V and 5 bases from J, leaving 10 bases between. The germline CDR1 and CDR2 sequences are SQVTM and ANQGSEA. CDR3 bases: TGCAGCGTTGAAGGGGGGGCCGAAGATACGCAGTATTTT. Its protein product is CSVEGGAEDTQYF.

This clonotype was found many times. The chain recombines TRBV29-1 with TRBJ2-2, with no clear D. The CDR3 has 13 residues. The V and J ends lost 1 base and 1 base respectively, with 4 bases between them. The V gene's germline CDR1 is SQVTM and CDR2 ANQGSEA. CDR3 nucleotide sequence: TGCAGCGTTGAAGCCGAGAACACCGGGGAGCTGTTTTTT. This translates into CSVEAENTGELFF.

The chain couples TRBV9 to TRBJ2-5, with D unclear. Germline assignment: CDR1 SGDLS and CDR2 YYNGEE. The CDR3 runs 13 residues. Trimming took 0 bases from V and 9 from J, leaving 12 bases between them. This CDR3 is CASSVGPRGAQYF. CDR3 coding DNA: TGTGCCAGCAGCGTAGGTCCCCGTGGAGCCCAGTACTTC.

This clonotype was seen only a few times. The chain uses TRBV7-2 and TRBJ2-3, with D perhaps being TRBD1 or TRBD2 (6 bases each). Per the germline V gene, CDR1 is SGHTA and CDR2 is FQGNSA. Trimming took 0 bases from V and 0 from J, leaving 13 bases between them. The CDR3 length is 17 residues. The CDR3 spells CASSLAPRGRSTDTQYF. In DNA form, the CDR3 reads TGTGCCAGCAGCTTAGCCCCACGGGGGCGAAGCACAGATACGCAGTATTTT.

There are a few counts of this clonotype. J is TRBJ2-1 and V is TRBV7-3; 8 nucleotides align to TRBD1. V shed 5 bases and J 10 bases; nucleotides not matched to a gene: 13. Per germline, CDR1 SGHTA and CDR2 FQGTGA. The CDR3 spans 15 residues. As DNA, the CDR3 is TGTGCCAGCAGCCTCAATCCGGACAGGGAAGGGGAGCAGTTCTTC. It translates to CASSLNPDREGEQFF.

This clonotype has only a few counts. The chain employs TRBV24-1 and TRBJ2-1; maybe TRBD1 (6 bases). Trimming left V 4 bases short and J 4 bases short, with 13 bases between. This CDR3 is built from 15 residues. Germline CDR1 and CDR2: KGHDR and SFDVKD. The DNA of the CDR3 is TGTGCCACCAGTGACCTGGACAGACCATACAATGAGCAGTTCTTC. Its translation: CATSDLDRPYNEQFF.

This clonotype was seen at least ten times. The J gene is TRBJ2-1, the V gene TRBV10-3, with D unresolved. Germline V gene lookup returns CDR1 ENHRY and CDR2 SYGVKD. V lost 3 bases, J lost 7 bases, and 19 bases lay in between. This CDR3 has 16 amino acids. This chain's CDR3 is CAISDQSGGARNEQFF. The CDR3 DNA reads TGTGCCATCAGTGACCAGTCCGGCGGAGCCCGAAATGAGCAGTTCTTC.

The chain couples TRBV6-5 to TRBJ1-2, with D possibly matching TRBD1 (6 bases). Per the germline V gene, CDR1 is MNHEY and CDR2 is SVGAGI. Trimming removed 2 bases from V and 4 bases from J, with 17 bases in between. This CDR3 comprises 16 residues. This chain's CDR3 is CASSYPGHTGIYGYTF. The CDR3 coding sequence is TGTGCCAGCAGTTACCCAGGCCACACAGGGATCTATGGCTACACCTTC.

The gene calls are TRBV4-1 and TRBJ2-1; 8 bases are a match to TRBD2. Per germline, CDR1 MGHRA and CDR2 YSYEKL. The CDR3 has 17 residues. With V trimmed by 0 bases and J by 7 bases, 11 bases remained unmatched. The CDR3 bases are TGCGCCAGCAGCCAAGATGCATTCGGGGGGGCCCTTAATGAGCAGTTCTTC. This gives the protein CASSQDAFGGALNEQFF.

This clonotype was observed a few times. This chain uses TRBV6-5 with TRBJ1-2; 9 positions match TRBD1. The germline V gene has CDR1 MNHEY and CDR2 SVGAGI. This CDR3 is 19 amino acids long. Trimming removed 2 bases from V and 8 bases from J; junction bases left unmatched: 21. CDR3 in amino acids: CASSYPKTPGQGQWGGYTF. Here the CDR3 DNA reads TGTGCCAGCAGTTACCCGAAAACGCCGGGACAGGGACAGTGGGGAGGCTACACCTTC.

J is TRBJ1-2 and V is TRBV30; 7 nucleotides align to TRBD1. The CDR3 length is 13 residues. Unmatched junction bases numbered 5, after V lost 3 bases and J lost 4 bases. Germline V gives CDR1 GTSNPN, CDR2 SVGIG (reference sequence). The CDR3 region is CAWSGQARYGYTF. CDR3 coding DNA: TGTGCCTGGAGCGGACAGGCACGCTATGGCTACACCTTC.